These 32 T cell receptor beta chains were all obtained from the same sample, sequenced in a study of cytomegalovirus exposure and HLA in healthy donors. The PCR employed 60 Vbeta primers together with 13 Jbeta primers. The protocol was immunoSEQ multiplex PCR, while the TCRdb copy is restricted to in-frame clones and leaves out a portion. The sample gives some 200,000 clones, about two thirds of which show up once; about 2.5% is in the top ten. Sequences were obtained from PBMCs. These receptors all come from a man aged 35 to 55 in good health and CMV-seropositive.

This clone came up a few times. V gene TRBV29-1 combines with J gene TRBJ2-6; D call uncertain. Deletions cut 4 bases from V and 2 bases from J, with 9 bases between. The CDR3 spans 14 residues. Looked up from germline, CDR1 is SQVTM and CDR2 is ANQGSEA. The CDR3 here is CSVVAGTGANVLTF. CDR3 DNA sequence: TGCAGCGTTGTTGCAGGTACTGGGGCCAACGTCCTGACTTTC.

This clone has a single count. This sequence joins TRBV28 and TRBJ1-2, with 7 bases matching TRBD1. Looked up from germline, CDR1 is MDHEN and CDR2 is SYDVKM. This CDR3 is built from 14 residues. Trimming cost V 3 bases and J 2 bases; bases outside gene matches: 3. The CDR3 here is CASSFRDRNYGYTF. CDR3 bases: TGTGCCAGCAGTTTTCGGGACAGAAACTATGGCTACACCTTC.

This chain uses TRBV28 with TRBJ2-7; TRBD1 agrees at 9 bases. CDR1 is MDHEN, CDR2 SYDVKM, per germline. J lost 3 bases, V lost 1 base, and 7 bases had no gene match. The CDR3 is 16 residues long. CDR3 amino acids: CASSLSGTGMFYEQYF. In DNA form, the CDR3 reads TGTGCCAGCAGTTTATCCGGGACAGGGATGTTCTACGAGCAGTACTTC.

V is TRBV11-2 and J is TRBJ2-6; no clear D gene. Trimming stripped 5 bases from V and 0 bases from J, with 8 bases between. CDR1 and CDR2 (germline): SGHAT, FQNNGV. This CDR3 is built from 15 residues. DNA for the CDR3: TGTGCCAGCAGCCCCCCCCGCTCTGGGGCCAACGTCCTGACTTTC. Translating gives CASSPPRSGANVLTF.

The sample holds a few counts of this clone. The CDR3 region is CASSQVASGGARETQYF. The CDR3 nucleotides read TGCGCCAGCAGCCAAGTGGCTAGCGGGGGGGCCCGGGAGACCCAGTACTTC. The J gene is TRBJ2-5, the V gene TRBV4-1; 12 bases agree with TRBD2. CDR3 length: 17 amino acids. V shed 1 base and J 5 bases; nucleotides not matched to a gene: 8. The V gene's germline CDR1 is MGHRA and CDR2 YSYEKL.

The sample holds a few counts of this clone. J is TRBJ2-7 and V is TRBV18; 9 nucleotides line up with TRBD1. The CDR3 is 16 residues long. V was clipped by 1 base and J by 1 base; unmatched bases: 5. Germline CDR1 reads KGHSH; CDR2 reads LQKENI. The CDR3 nucleotides are TGTGCCAGCTCACCACTTCCCGGGACAGGGTCCTACGAGCAGTACTTC. As protein: CASSPLPGTGSYEQYF.

J is TRBJ2-2 and V is TRBV19; 10 bases align to TRBD2. The J segment lost 2 bases and the V segment lost 7 bases, leaving 10 bases of the junction unmatched. CDR1 and CDR2 from the germline V gene are LNHDA and SQIVND (reference sequence). This CDR3 has 17 amino acids. The DNA for the CDR3 is TGTGCCAGTACTTGGCTAGCGGGGGCCATTAACACCGGGGAGCTGTTTTTT. This encodes CASTWLAGAINTGELFF.

There are a few counts of this clone. V and J are TRBV29-1 and TRBJ1-1; TRBD1 matches 7 bases. The trim removed 3 bases at V and 0 bases at J, leaving 1 base unmatched. This CDR3 has 13 residues. Germline CDR1 is SQVTM and CDR2 is ANQGSEA. Here the CDR3 reads CSVEGQMNTEAFF. CDR3 bases: TGCAGCGTTGAGGGACAGATGAACACTGAAGCTTTCTTT. The full variable domain, rest sourced from reference TRBV29-1 and TRBJ1-1, is SAVISQKPSRDICQRGTSLTIQCQVDSQVTMMFWYRQQPGQSLTLIATANQGSEATYESGFVIDKFPISRPNLTFSTLTVSNMSPEDSSIYLCSVEGQMNTEAFFGQGTRLTVV.

The rearrangement uses TRBV28 and TRBJ2-2; a possible D gene is TRBD2 (7 bases). The V and J ends lost 7 bases and 2 bases respectively, with 17 bases between them. The CDR3 totals 16 residues. CDR1 and CDR2 from the germline V gene are MDHEN and SYDVKM. The CDR3: CASTYQWGGNTGELFF. The CDR3 region has the DNA TGTGCCAGCACCTACCAATGGGGGGGCAACACCGGGGAGCTGTTTTTT.

This clone was detected once. The V and J genes are TRBV6-1 and TRBJ1-5; D is undetermined. Germline values: CDR1 MNHNS, CDR2 SASEGT. The CDR3 is 14 residues long. The V end lost 4 bases, the J end lost 0 bases, and 7 bases lay between the germline ends. The CDR3 region has the DNA TGTGCCAGCAGTGGACACCTTAGCAATCAGCCCCAGCATTTT. Translation gives CASSGHLSNQPQHF.

The chain has TRBV18 and TRBJ1-6; D is ambiguous. Trimming pared 2 bases from V and 7 bases from J, leaving 12 bases between. In germline, CDR1 is KGHSH, CDR2 LQKENI. The CDR3 consists of 15 residues. This chain's CDR3 is CASSPKADSNSPLHF. The CDR3 nucleotides are TGTGCCAGCTCACCAAAGGCTGACTCGAATTCACCCCTCCACTTT.

This chain joins TRBV15 and TRBJ1-1; no firm D call. V was clipped by 3 bases and J by 1 base, with 15 bases between them. CDR1 and CDR2 (germline): LNHNV, YYDKDF (reference sequence). CDR3 length equals 16 residues. This CDR3 is CATSRGREGPNTEAFF. In DNA, the CDR3 is TGTGCCACCAGCAGGGGCCGGGAAGGTCCGAACACTGAAGCTTTCTTT.

The J gene is TRBJ2-3, the V gene TRBV10-3; the D is unclear. V lost 0 bases to trimming and J lost 4 bases, with 5 bases between them. The germline CDR1 and CDR2 sequences are ENHRY and SYGVKD. This CDR3 has 13 residues. The CDR3 coding sequence is TGTGCCATCAGTGAGTCACGGGCAGATACGCAGTATTTT. Translating it yields CAISESRADTQYF.

The chain recombines TRBV4-2 with TRBJ2-1; D remains ambiguous. The CDR3 has 13 residues. Germline values: CDR1 LGHNA, CDR2 YNFKEQ. The V and J ends lost 0 bases and 5 bases respectively, with 5 bases between them. The CDR3: CASSQDIDNEQFF. The CDR3 bases are TGTGCCAGCAGCCAAGACATTGACAATGAGCAGTTCTTC.

The gene calls are TRBV7-9 and TRBJ1-2; TRBD1 matches 8 bases. The CDR3 covers 13 residues. V shed 2 bases, J shed 6 bases, and the junction held 2 bases outside the gene matches. Germline values: CDR1 SEHNR, CDR2 FQNEAQ (reference sequence). DNA of the CDR3: TGTGCCAGCAGCTTACCGGGACAGGATGGCTACACCTTC. Translation: CASSLPGQDGYTF.

This clone showed up just once. The chain combines TRBV5-6 with TRBJ2-3; 11 bases line up with TRBD2. This CDR3 spans 16 amino acids. Trimming took 0 bases from V and 6 from J; bases not matched to a gene: 6. CDR1 and CDR2 (germline): SGHDT, YYEEEE. CDR3 region: CASSLGLAGSADTQYF. Here the CDR3 DNA reads TGTGCCAGCAGCTTGGGACTAGCGGGGTCGGCGGATACGCAGTATTTT.

This clone was detected once. The V gene is TRBV5-1, the J gene TRBJ2-5, with D perhaps matching TRBD2 (5 bases). V lost 2 bases to trimming and J lost 1 base, with 9 bases between them. This CDR3 contains 14 residues. In germline, CDR1 is SGHRS, CDR2 YFSETQ. CDR3 DNA: TGCGCCAGCAGCTTCGACGGACTCCAAGAGACCCAGTACTTC. Protein: CASSFDGLQETQYF.

The genes are TRBV6-1 and TRBJ1-4; D gene ambiguous. From germline, CDR1 is MNHNS and CDR2 SASEGT. V gave up 3 bases and J gave up 3 bases, with 8 bases separating them. The CDR3 extends over 14 amino acids. CDR3: CASSESEANEKLFF. The CDR3 DNA sequence: TGTGCCAGCAGTGAGTCAGAAGCTAATGAAAAACTGTTTTTT.

The gene calls are TRBV15 and TRBJ1-1, with a tentative D call TRBD1 (5 bases). The CDR3 covers 15 residues. V lost 0 bases to trimming and J lost 10 bases, with 18 bases between them. Germline assignment: CDR1 LNHNV and CDR2 YYDKDF (reference sequence). CDR3 nucleotides: TGTGCCACCAGCAGAGATCGGGGGGAGGGATGGAGAGCTTTCTTT. This sequence encodes CATSRDRGEGWRAFF. The complete variable domain, with remaining parts taken from reference TRBV15 and TRBJ1-1, reads DAMVIQNPRYQVTQFGKPVTLSCSQTLNHNVMYWYQQKSSQAPKLLFHYYDKDFNNEADTPDNFQSRRPNTSFCFLDIRSPGLGDTAMYLCATSRDRGEGWRAFFGQGTRLTVV.

This clone was recorded only once. This chain joins TRBV27 and TRBJ1-4; 7 positions agree with TRBD1. The CDR3 length is 16 residues. J was trimmed by 4 bases and V by 2 bases; bases with no gene match: 7. Germline V gene lookup returns CDR1 MNHEY and CDR2 SMNVEV (reference sequence). The CDR3 DNA sequence: TGTGCCAGCAGTTTACGGTACAGGGGTATTAATGAAAAACTGTTTTTT. Protein product: CASSLRYRGINEKLFF.

Here the CDR3 reads CASSVPGETQYF. CDR3 bases: TGCGCCAGCAGCGTCCCGGGGGAGACCCAGTACTTC. J is TRBJ2-5 and V is TRBV5-1; possibly TRBD2 for D (5 bases). This CDR3 region has 12 residues. Germline V CDR1 and CDR2: SGHRS, YFSETQ. V was pared by 4 bases and J by 5 bases, with 9 bases between.

The V call is TRBV5-4, the J call TRBJ2-5; D is uncertain. The V end lost 0 bases, the J end lost 0 bases, and 12 bases lay between the germline ends. CDR3 length equals 16 residues. The germline gives CDR1 SGHNT, CDR2 YYREEE (reference sequence). CDR3: CASSLELQRYQETQYF. The CDR3 DNA is TGTGCCAGCAGCTTGGAACTTCAACGGTACCAAGAGACCCAGTACTTC.

The rearrangement joins TRBV2 to TRBJ1-1, with D perhaps matching TRBD1 (5 bases). CDR1 and CDR2 from the germline V gene are SNHLY and FYNNEI. V was pared by 10 bases and J by 1 base, with 19 bases between. The CDR3 contains 15 residues. The CDR3 reads CATGGKRGANTEAFF. The CDR3 nucleotides read TGTGCCACCGGCGGGAAGAGAGGGGCGAACACTGAAGCTTTCTTT.

This clone was counted a few times. CDR3 nucleotides: TGTGCCAGCCGACAGGAGAGGGAAGCTTTCTTT. It encodes CASRQEREAFF. The chain carries TRBV2 and TRBJ1-1, with D possibly matching TRBD1 (6 bases). Per the germline V gene, CDR1 is SNHLY and CDR2 is FYNNEI. Trimming took 8 bases from V and 8 from J, leaving 12 bases between them. The CDR3 covers 11 residues.

The rearrangement uses TRBV2 and TRBJ2-1, with D maybe TRBD2 (6 bases). Trimming stripped 11 bases from V and 0 bases from J, with 23 bases between. CDR3 length: 17 amino acids. Germline CDR1 and CDR2: SNHLY and FYNNEI. CDR3 sequence: CASIWGTGTDSYNEQFF. The CDR3 region has the DNA TGTGCCTCCATCTGGGGGACCGGGACTGACTCCTACAATGAGCAGTTCTTC. Combining the CDR3 with reference TRBV2 and TRBJ2-1 gives the whole variable domain EPEVTQTPSHQVTQMGQEVILRCVPISNHLYFYWYRQILGQKVEFLVSFYNNEISEKSEIFDDQFSVERPDGSNFTLKIRSTKLEDSAMYFCASIWGTGTDSYNEQFFGPGTRLTVL.

This chain joins TRBV27 and TRBJ2-7; 9 bases are a match to TRBD1. Trimming took 5 bases from V and 4 from J; bases not matched to a gene: 9. Germline V CDR1 and CDR2: MNHEY, SMNVEV (reference sequence). The CDR3 is made up of 15 amino acids. The CDR3 nucleotides are TGTGCCAGCAGTCCGTACAGGGGGCGCGTTTACGAGCAGTACTTC. Translated: CASSPYRGRVYEQYF.

The chain has TRBV9 and TRBJ2-1; 9 positions match TRBD1. The CDR3 runs 17 residues. Germline V gene data show CDR1 as SGDLS and CDR2 as YYNGEE. J gave up 0 bases and V 3 bases, and 7 bases lay outside the gene matches. The CDR3 region has the DNA TGTGCCAGCAGCGCGTGGGACAGGGTGAGCTCCTACAATGAGCAGTTCTTC. Its translation: CASSAWDRVSSYNEQFF.

V and J are TRBV5-8 and TRBJ2-1; TRBD1 is a possible D gene (6 bases). The ends were cut back, 0 bases at V and 8 bases at J, with 15 bases in the middle. CDR3 length equals 15 residues. Germline lookup yields CDR1 SGHTS and CDR2 YDEGEE. The CDR3 here is CASSLDRVSGDEQFF. The DNA of the CDR3 is TGTGCCAGCAGCTTGGACAGGGTCAGTGGGGATGAGCAGTTCTTC. The full variable domain, rest sourced from reference TRBV5-8 and TRBJ2-1, is EAGVTQSPTHLIKTRGQQATLRCSPISGHTSVYWYQQALGLGLQFLLWYDEGEERNRGNFPPRFSGRQFPNYSSELNVNALELEDSALYLCASSLDRVSGDEQFFGPGTRLTVL.

This clone has a handful of counts. The gene calls are TRBV5-4 and TRBJ2-5, with 7 bases fitting TRBD1. The CDR3 spans 16 residues. Losses at the gene ends were 0 bases for V and 3 bases for J; bases not matched to a gene: 8. In germline, CDR1 is SGHNT, CDR2 YYREEE (reference sequence). CDR3 nucleotide sequence: TGTGCCAGCAGCTTGGCCTTAGGGGGCGGAAAAGAGACCCAGTACTTC. As protein: CASSLALGGGKETQYF.

The V and J genes are TRBV6-4 and TRBJ2-7; TRBD1 matches at 8 bases. Looked up from germline, CDR1 is MRHNA and CDR2 is SNTAGT. CDR3 size: 15 residues. Trimming took 8 bases from V and 3 from J; bases not matched to a gene: 12. The CDR3 reads CASARGQGISYEQYF. DNA for the CDR3: TGTGCCAGCGCTCGTGGACAGGGTATTAGCTACGAGCAGTACTTC.

V usage is TRBV11-2 and J usage is TRBJ2-5, with TRBD2 matching 7 bases. With V trimmed by 1 base and J by 4 bases, 6 bases remained unmatched. CDR1 is SGHAT and CDR2 is FQNNGV in the germline V gene. The CDR3 extends over 15 amino acids. CDR3 in DNA: TGTGCCAGCAGCTTAGCCGGCGGGGGAGGAGAGACCCAGTACTTC. Protein product: CASSLAGGGGETQYF.

V and J are TRBV19 and TRBJ2-3; D not certain. V lost 0 bases and J lost 1, with 8 bases in between. This CDR3 has 15 amino acids. CDR1 is LNHDA and CDR2 is SQIVND in the germline V gene (reference sequence). CDR3 DNA: TGTGCCAGTAGTATAGAGGCAGGCCGCACAGATACGCAGTATTTT. Protein: CASSIEAGRTDTQYF.